A single sample gave rise to the 23 T cell receptor beta chains below, sequenced in a study of blood T cell repertoires in COVID-19. Data came from immunoSEQ multiplex PCR; TCRdb stores just in-frame clones and leaves some out. The repertoire holds some 99,000 clones, with nearly 90% as singletons. Sequenced material: peripheral blood. The receptors originated from an older man with acute or convalescent COVID-19.

The table lists this clone with a few counts. The chain links TRBV6-9 to TRBJ2-1; D perhaps matches TRBD1 (6 bases). This CDR3 has 16 residues. Germline values: CDR1 MNHGY, CDR2 SVAAGI. Trimming pared 6 bases from V and 0 bases from J, leaving 15 bases between. CDR3 in amino acids: CASRVNRAHSYNEQFF. CDR3 in DNA: TGTGCCAGCAGGGTGAACAGGGCCCACTCCTACAATGAGCAGTTCTTC.

This clone showed up just a few times. The genes are TRBV7-9 and TRBJ1-5; possibly TRBD1 for D (5 bases). V lost 4 bases and J 4 bases, leaving 14 bases between the germline ends. The CDR3 sequence is 15 residues long. CDR1 is SEHNR and CDR2 is FQNEAQ in the germline V gene (reference sequence). CDR3 bases: TGTGCCAGCAGCTCCGGGGCGGGGCGTAATCAGCCCCAGCATTTT. It translates to CASSSGAGRNQPQHF. Using reference TRBV7-9 and TRBJ1-5 for the parts outside the CDR3, the full variable domain is DTGVSQNPRHKITKRGQNVTFRCDPISEHNRLYWYRQTLGQGPEFLTYFQNEAQLEKSRLLSDRFSAERPKGSFSTLEIQRTEQGDSAMYLCASSSGAGRNQPQHFGDGTRLSIL.

The gene calls are TRBV7-6 and TRBJ2-3; 10 nucleotides line up with TRBD2. After removal of 4 bases from V and 6 bases from J, the junction contained 10 bases not matched to a gene. CDR1 is SGHVS, CDR2 FNYEAQ, per germline. The CDR3 has 16 amino acids. The CDR3 bases are TGTGCCAGCAGCTCCCCGCCTAGCGGGGGAGGGGATACGCAGTATTTT. Amino acid sequence: CASSSPPSGGGDTQYF. Supplemented by reference TRBV7-6 and TRBJ2-3, the full variable domain reads GAGVSQSPRYKVTKRGQDVALRCDPISGHVSLYWYRQALGQGPEFLTYFNYEAQQDKSGLPNDRFSAERPEGSISTLTIQRTEQRDSAMYRCASSSPPSGGGDTQYFGPGTRLTVL.

V gene TRBV6-5 combines with J gene TRBJ2-7, with D possibly being TRBD2 (6 bases). V lost 7 bases and J lost 2, with 12 bases in between. Per the germline V gene, CDR1 is MNHEY and CDR2 is SVGAGI. The CDR3 is made up of 13 amino acids. The CDR3 region is CASKRAGPYEQYF. CDR3 coding DNA: TGTGCCAGCAAGAGGGCGGGGCCCTACGAGCAGTACTTC.

The count of this clone is one. This chain connects TRBV27 to TRBJ1-6; the D is unclear. CDR3 length equals 14 residues. V was trimmed by 3 bases and J by 9 bases, leaving 12 bases between them. The germline CDR1 and CDR2 sequences are MNHEY and SMNVEV (reference sequence). The CDR3 reads CASSLEGWGSPLHF. CDR3 bases: TGTGCCAGCAGTTTGGAGGGCTGGGGTTCACCCCTCCACTTT.

This chain uses TRBV28 with TRBJ1-2, with D maybe TRBD1 (6 bases). Trimming removed 10 bases at V and 5 bases at J, with 11 bases between. This CDR3 region has 11 residues. From germline, CDR1 is MDHEN and CDR2 SYDVKM. The CDR3: CATTGLYGYTF. The CDR3 coding sequence is TGTGCCACCACAGGGCTTTATGGCTACACCTTC.

This clone was observed a few times. CDR3: CASSYSGGVDMSPLHF. As DNA, the CDR3 is TGTGCCAGCAGTTACTCGGGGGGGGTTGATATGTCACCCCTCCACTTT. The chain is built from TRBV6-5 and TRBJ1-6, with D possibly matching TRBD1 (5 bases). V was trimmed by 0 bases and J by 10 bases, leaving 16 bases between them. CDR3 length: 16 amino acids. The V gene's germline CDR1 is MNHEY and CDR2 SVGAGI.

This chain joins TRBV5-5 and TRBJ1-1; no reliable D call. The CDR3 runs 14 residues. Trimming shortened V by 6 bases and J by 0 bases, and 12 bases separated the two germline ends. Germline assignment: CDR1 SGHKS and CDR2 YYEKEE (reference sequence). The CDR3 nucleotides read TGTGCCAGCACTCGGGAGATCATGAACACTGAAGCTTTCTTT. It encodes CASTREIMNTEAFF.

CDR3 region: CASSTTGLNEQFF. In nucleotides, the CDR3 is TGTGCCAGCAGCACGACAGGGCTCAATGAGCAGTTCTTC. The chain employs TRBV5-4 and TRBJ2-1, with TRBD1 matching over 7 bases. CDR3 length: 13 residues. V shed 4 bases and J 6 bases; nucleotides not matched to a gene: 4. The germline CDR1 and CDR2 sequences are SGHNT and YYREEE (reference sequence). Using reference TRBV5-4 and TRBJ2-1 for the parts outside the CDR3, the full variable domain is ETGVTQSPTHLIKTRGQQVTLRCSSQSGHNTVSWYQQALGQGPQFIFQYYREEENGRGNFPPRFSGLQFPNYSSELNVNALELDDSALYLCASSTTGLNEQFFGPGTRLTVL.

The chain has TRBV6-1 and TRBJ1-4; 8 bases map to TRBD1. The V gene end was trimmed by 3 bases and the J gene end by 4 bases; junction bases not matched to a gene: 4. This CDR3 comprises 15 residues. Germline V CDR1 and CDR2: MNHNS, SASEGT. The CDR3 nucleotides read TGTGCCAGCAGTGACAGGGGGCGGGGTAATGAAAAACTGTTTTTT. Protein sequence: CASSDRGRGNEKLFF.

CDR3 amino acids: CASSRGGQGDQPQHF. Here the CDR3 DNA reads TGTGCCAGCAGCAGAGGAGGACAGGGGGATCAGCCCCAGCATTTT. The V call is TRBV9, the J call TRBJ1-5, with TRBD1 identical over 10 bases. Germline trimming cut 4 bases from V and 5 bases from J; bases unmatched to any gene: 6. CDR3 length: 15 residues. In germline, CDR1 is SGDLS, CDR2 YYNGEE.

V usage is TRBV3-1 (or the pseudogene TRBV3-2) and J usage is TRBJ2-3, with D perhaps matching TRBD1 (5 bases). The V gene's germline CDR1 is LGHDT and CDR2 YNNKEL (reference sequence). The CDR3 is made up of 14 amino acids. The V and J ends lost 4 bases and 5 bases respectively, with 13 bases between them. For the CDR3, the DNA is TGTGCCAGCAGCCCCGGGCAGGGTGTAGATACGCAGTATTTT. This sequence encodes CASSPGQGVDTQYF.

The genes are TRBV2 and TRBJ1-2; D is unresolved. Germline lookup yields CDR1 SNHLY and CDR2 FYNNEI. Trimming shortened V by 2 bases and J by 7 bases, and 11 bases separated the two germline ends. The CDR3 sequence is 13 residues long. The CDR3 protein is CASSEQQAGGYTF. The CDR3 DNA is TGTGCCAGCAGTGAACAGCAGGCCGGTGGCTACACCTTC.

The chain uses TRBV5-1 and TRBJ2-2; D not certain. The CDR3 has 14 amino acids. V lost 9 bases to trimming and J lost 4 bases, with 16 bases between them. Germline CDR1 and CDR2: SGHRS and YFSETQ. The CDR3 DNA reads TGCGCCACAACCACGCAGTCCTCCACCGGGGAGCTGTTTTTT. Translation gives CATTTQSSTGELFF. Based on the CDR3 plus reference TRBV5-1 and TRBJ2-2, the full variable domain is KAGVTQTPRYLIKTRGQQVTLSCSPISGHRSVSWYQQTPGQGLQFLFEYFSETQRNKGNFPGRFSGRQFSNSRSEMNVSTLELGDSALYLCATTTQSSTGELFFGEGSRLTVL.

The V call is TRBV18, the J call TRBJ2-5, with 8 bases identical to TRBD1. The germline V gene has CDR1 KGHSH and CDR2 LQKENI. V lost 4 bases and J lost 4; bases outside the gene matches: 8. CDR3 length: 15 amino acids. CDR3 region: CASSQDQGAGETQYF. In nucleotides, the CDR3 is TGTGCCAGCTCACAGGATCAGGGGGCAGGAGAGACCCAGTACTTC.

The rearrangement joins TRBV27 to TRBJ1-2, with D perhaps TRBD1 (5 bases). The CDR3 has 13 amino acids. The V and J ends lost 8 bases and 6 bases respectively, with 16 bases between them. Germline V lookup: CDR1 MNHEY, CDR2 SMNVEV (reference sequence). CDR3 in DNA: TGTGCCAGCCGCAGTTTCAGGGAAAATGGCTACACCTTC. Residues: CASRSFRENGYTF.

The table lists this clone with a count of one. This chain joins TRBV27 and TRBJ2-5; 7 nucleotides agree with TRBD1. V lost 2 bases to trimming and J lost 3 bases; unmatched junction nucleotides: 3. CDR3 length: 14 amino acids. CDR1 is MNHEY and CDR2 is SMNVEV in the germline V gene (reference sequence). The CDR3 sequence: CASSLGQGEETQYF. The CDR3 DNA sequence: TGTGCCAGCAGTTTAGGCCAGGGGGAAGAGACCCAGTACTTC.

The gene calls are TRBV30 and TRBJ2-5; possibly TRBD2 for D (6 bases). This CDR3 is built from 13 residues. Trimming took off 2 bases at V and 3 bases at J, with 10 bases between the two ends. CDR1 GTSNPN and CDR2 SVGIG come from the germline V gene (reference sequence). This chain's CDR3 is CAWSIRGKETQYF. CDR3 sequence (DNA): TGTGCCTGGAGTATCCGCGGGAAAGAGACCCAGTACTTC.

The chain couples TRBV28 to TRBJ1-2; D remains ambiguous. Trimming removed 6 bases from V and 5 bases from J, with 19 bases in between. Per germline, CDR1 MDHEN and CDR2 SYDVKM. The CDR3 has 15 amino acids. CDR3 DNA: TGTGCCAGCAGGTCCAACTATATATCGTCGTATGGCTACACCTTC. Amino acids: CASRSNYISSYGYTF.

This chain joins TRBV5-8 and TRBJ2-2, with 11 bases lining up with TRBD1. Trimming took 2 bases from V and 6 from J; bases not matched to a gene: 6. This CDR3 has 16 residues. Germline V lookup: CDR1 SGHTS, CDR2 YDEGEE. Here the CDR3 reads CASSFRDRGKAGELFF. In DNA, the CDR3 is TGTGCCAGCAGCTTCCGGGACAGGGGGAAGGCCGGGGAGCTGTTTTTT.

This chain uses TRBV28 with TRBJ1-2; no clear D gene. Germline values: CDR1 MDHEN, CDR2 SYDVKM. V was pared by 10 bases and J by 1 base, with 16 bases between. The CDR3 runs 14 residues. CDR3 sequence reads: CAINSVALNYGYTF. CDR3 bases: TGTGCCATTAACTCCGTAGCCCTTAACTATGGCTACACCTTC.

The chain has TRBV6-6 and TRBJ1-1; D not resolved. Trimming cost V 1 base and J 5 bases, with 5 bases left between them. This CDR3 comprises 12 residues. Germline CDR1 and CDR2: MNHNY and SVGAGI (reference sequence). As DNA, the CDR3 is TGTGCCAGCAGTTACTTATCGACTGAAGCTTTCTTT. It yields the protein CASSYLSTEAFF.

The chain carries TRBV19 and TRBJ2-2, with TRBD1 identical over 8 bases. Germline-derived CDR1 and CDR2 are LNHDA and SQIVND (reference sequence). This CDR3 comprises 16 residues. V trimming: 5 bases; J trimming: 0 bases; junction bases outside the gene matches: 5. This CDR3 reads CASSQMTGANTGELFF. The CDR3 DNA sequence: TGTGCCAGTAGTCAGATGACAGGGGCGAACACCGGGGAGCTGTTTTTT.